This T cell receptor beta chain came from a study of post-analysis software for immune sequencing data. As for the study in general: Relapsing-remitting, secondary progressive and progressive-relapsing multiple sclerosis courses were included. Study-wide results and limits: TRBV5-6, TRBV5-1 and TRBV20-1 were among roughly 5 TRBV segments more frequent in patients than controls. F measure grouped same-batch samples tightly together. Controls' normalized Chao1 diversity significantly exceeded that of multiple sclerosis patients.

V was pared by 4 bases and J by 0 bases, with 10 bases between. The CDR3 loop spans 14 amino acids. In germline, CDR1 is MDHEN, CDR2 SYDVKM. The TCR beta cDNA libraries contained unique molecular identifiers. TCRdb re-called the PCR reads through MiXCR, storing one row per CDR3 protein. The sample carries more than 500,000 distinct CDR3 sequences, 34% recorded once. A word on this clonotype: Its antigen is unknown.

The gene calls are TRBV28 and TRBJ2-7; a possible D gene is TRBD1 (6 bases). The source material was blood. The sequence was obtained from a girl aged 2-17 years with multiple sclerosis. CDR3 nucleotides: TGTGCCAGCAGTTACAGGACAGCCTCCTACGAGCAGTACTTC. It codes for CASSYRTASYEQYF.